The TCR beta chain described here comes from a study of identical twins. This CDR3 is 15 amino acids long. Trimming shortened V by 2 bases and J by 3 bases, and 16 bases separated the two germline ends. The germline gives CDR1 DFQATT, CDR2 SNEGSKA (reference sequence). TCRdb redid the calling of the 5' RACE reads with MiXCR, one entry per CDR3 protein. The data show around 1.7 million distinct CDR3 sequences, under 35% seen once. The chain recombines TRBV20-1 with TRBJ1-2; D gene uncertain. This sequence was found in a newborn girl in good health. Source material: cord blood. The CDR3, as DNA: TGCAGTGCTAGACTCAGTGCAGCCTGGGACTATGGCTACACCTTC. Amino acids: CSARLSAAWDYGYTF.